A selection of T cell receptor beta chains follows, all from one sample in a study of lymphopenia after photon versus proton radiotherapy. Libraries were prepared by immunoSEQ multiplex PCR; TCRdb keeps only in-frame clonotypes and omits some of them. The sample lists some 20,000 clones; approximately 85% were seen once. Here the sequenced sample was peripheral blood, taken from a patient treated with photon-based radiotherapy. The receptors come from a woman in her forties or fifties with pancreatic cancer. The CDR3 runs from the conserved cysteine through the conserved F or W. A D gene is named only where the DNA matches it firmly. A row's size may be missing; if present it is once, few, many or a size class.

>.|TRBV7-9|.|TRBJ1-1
CASSIKGLNTEAFF
TGTGCCAGCAGCATAAAAGGTCTGAACACTGAAGCTTTCTTT
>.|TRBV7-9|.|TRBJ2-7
CASPPGGLPLEQYF
TGTGCCAGCCCCCCAGGGGGACTCCCTCTTGAGCAGTACTTC
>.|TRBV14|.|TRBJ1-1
CASSQDQVPPQGAFF
TGTGCCAGCAGCCAAGATCAGGTCCCCCCCCAAGGAGCTTTCTTT
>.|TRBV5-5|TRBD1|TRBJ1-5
CASSLRQGDQPQHF
TGTGCCAGCAGCTTACGGCAGGGGGATCAGCCCCAGCATTTT
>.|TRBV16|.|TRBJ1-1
CASSLPTGNTEAFF
TGTGCCAGCAGCCTACCGACAGGGAACACTGAAGCTTTCTTT
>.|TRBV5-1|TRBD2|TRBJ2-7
CASSPGGREGEQYF
TGCGCCAGCAGCCCTGGAGGTAGGGAGGGTGAGCAGTACTTC
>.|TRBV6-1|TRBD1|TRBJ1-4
CASSRDRVTNEKLFF
TGTGCCAGCAGTCGGGACAGGGTAACTAATGAAAAACTGTTTTTT
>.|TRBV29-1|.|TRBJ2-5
CSVARGNQETQYF
TGCAGCGTTGCCCGGGGAAACCAAGAGACCCAGTACTTC
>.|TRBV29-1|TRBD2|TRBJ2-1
CSVEEGLAGVGNEQFF
TGCAGCGTTGAAGAGGGGCTAGCGGGAGTCGGCAATGAGCAGTTCTTC
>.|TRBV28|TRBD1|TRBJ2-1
CASSFGTGYYNEQFF
TGTGCCAGCAGTTTCGGGACAGGGTACTACAATGAGCAGTTCTTC
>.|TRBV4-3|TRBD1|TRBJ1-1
CASSQENRGFTEAFF
TGCGCCAGCAGCCAAGAGAACAGGGGGTTCACTGAAGCTTTCTTT
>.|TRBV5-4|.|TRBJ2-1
CASSLQGPYNEQFF
TGTGCCAGCAGCTTGCAGGGGCCTTACAATGAGCAGTTCTTC
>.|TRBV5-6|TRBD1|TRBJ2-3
CASSPTGADTQYF
TGTGCCAGCAGCCCAACAGGGGCAGATACGCAGTATTTT
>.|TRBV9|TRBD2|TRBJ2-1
CASSVGSSGSVTYNEQFF
TGTGCCAGCAGCGTGGGGTCTAGCGGGAGTGTTACCTACAATGAGCAGTTCTTC
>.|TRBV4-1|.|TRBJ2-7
CASSQEPTSQYEQYF
TGCGCCAGCAGCCAAGAGCCTACCTCCCAGTACGAGCAGTACTTC
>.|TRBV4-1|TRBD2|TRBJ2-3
CASSHRRGADTQYF
TGCGCCAGCAGCCACAGACGGGGGGCAGATACGCAGTATTTT
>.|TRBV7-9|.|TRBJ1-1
CASSEGRLNTEAFF
TGTGCCAGCAGCGAGGGACGGCTGAACACTGAAGCTTTCTTT
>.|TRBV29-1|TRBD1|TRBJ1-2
CSVYGTGAYGYTF
TGCAGCGTGTACGGGACAGGGGCATATGGCTACACCTTC
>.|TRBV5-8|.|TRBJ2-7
CASSLEERLGEQYF
TGTGCCAGCAGCTTGGAGGAAAGACTCGGCGAGCAGTACTTC
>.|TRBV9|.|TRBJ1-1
CASSVAPSEGHTEAFF
TGTGCCAGCAGCGTAGCCCCCTCGGAGGGCCACACTGAAGCTTTCTTT
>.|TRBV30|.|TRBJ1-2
CAWSGAAGVYGGYTF
TGTGCCTGGAGTGGCGCGGCAGGGGTTTACGGTGGCTACACCTTC
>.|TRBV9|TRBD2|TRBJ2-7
CASSPGLAVLRDYEQYF
TGTGCCAGCAGCCCCGGCCTAGCGGTACTACGGGACTACGAGCAGTACTTC
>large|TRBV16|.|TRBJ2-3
CASSGGWTDTQYF
TGTGCCAGCAGCGGAGGGTGGACAGATACGCAGTATTTT
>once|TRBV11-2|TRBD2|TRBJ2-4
CASSFGTSGANIQYF
TGTGCCAGCAGCTTCGGGACTAGCGGCGCAAACATTCAGTACTTC
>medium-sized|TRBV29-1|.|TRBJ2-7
CSVEEEGYEQYF
TGCAGCGTTGAAGAGGAGGGTTACGAGCAGTACTTC
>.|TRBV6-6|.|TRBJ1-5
CATAAAAVQPQHF
TGTGCTACTGCGGCAGCCGCGGTCCAGCCCCAGCATTTT
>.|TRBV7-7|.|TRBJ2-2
CASSVDVSGELFF
TGTGCCAGCAGCGTGGATGTCTCGGGGGAGCTGTTTTTT
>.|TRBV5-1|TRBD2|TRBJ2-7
CASSLANDGTSRPRYF
TGCGCCAGCAGCTTGGCCAATGATGGGACTAGCAGACCTAGGTACTTC
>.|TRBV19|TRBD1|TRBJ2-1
CASSSPGQLQFF
TGTGCCAGTAGTTCACCGGGACAGCTCCAGTTCTTC
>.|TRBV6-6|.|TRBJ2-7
CASREEWAYEQYF
TGTGCCAGCAGAGAGGAGTGGGCTTACGAGCAGTACTTC
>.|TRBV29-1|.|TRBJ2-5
CSVEWGLETQYF
TGCAGCGTTGAGTGGGGGCTGGAGACCCAGTACTTC
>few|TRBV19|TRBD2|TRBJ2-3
CASSIYAGEAAWTEGTDTQYF
TGTGCCAGTAGTATATACGCGGGAGAGGCAGCATGGACCGAAGGAACAGATACGCAGTATTTT
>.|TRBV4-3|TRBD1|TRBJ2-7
CASSQTGTAFYEQYF
TGCGCCAGCAGCCAGACCGGGACAGCATTCTACGAGCAGTACTTC
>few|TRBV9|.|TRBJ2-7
CASSGGGVGYEQYF
TGTGCCAGCAGCGGGGGCGGGGTCGGATACGAGCAGTACTTC
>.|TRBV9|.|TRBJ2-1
CASSVEAGRIGHEQFF
TGTGCCAGCAGCGTAGAGGCGGGACGGATCGGCCATGAGCAGTTCTTC
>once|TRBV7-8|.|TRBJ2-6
CASSFNSGANVLTF
TGTGCCAGCAGCTTTAACTCTGGGGCCAACGTCCTGACTTTC
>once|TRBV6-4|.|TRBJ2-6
CARTNRRGWRSGANVLTF
TGTGCCAGGACGAACCGGAGGGGTTGGCGCTCTGGGGCCAACGTCCTGACTTTC
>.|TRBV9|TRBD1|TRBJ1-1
CASSARTGGAAEAFF
TGTGCCAGCAGCGCCCGGACAGGGGGAGCTGCTGAAGCTTTCTTT
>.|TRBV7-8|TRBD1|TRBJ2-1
CASSTPGGEQFF
TGTGCCAGCAGCACACCAGGGGGCGAGCAGTTCTTC
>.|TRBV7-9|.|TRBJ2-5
CASSSTETQYF
TGTGCCAGCAGCTCGACAGAGACCCAGTACTTC
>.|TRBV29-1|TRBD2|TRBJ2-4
CSVDRLAGGAYIQYF
TGCAGCGTTGATCGGCTAGCGGGAGGAGCGTACATTCAGTACTTC
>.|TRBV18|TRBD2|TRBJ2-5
CASSPGGRAGETQYF
TGTGCCAGCTCCCCGGGCGGGAGGGCCGGAGAGACCCAGTACTTC
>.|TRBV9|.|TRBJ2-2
CASSYNPGGFFTGELFF
TGTGCCAGCAGCTATAATCCCGGGGGATTTTTTACCGGGGAGCTGTTTTTT
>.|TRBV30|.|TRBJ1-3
CARTSGQIGNTIYF
TGTGCCCGAACCTCGGGACAAATTGGAAACACCATATATTTT
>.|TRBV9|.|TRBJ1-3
CASSVTDGDSGNTIYF
TGTGCCAGCAGCGTTACCGACGGTGACTCTGGAAACACCATATATTTT
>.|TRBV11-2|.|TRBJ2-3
CASSPWNTDTQYF
TGTGCCAGCAGCCCCTGGAACACAGATACGCAGTATTTT
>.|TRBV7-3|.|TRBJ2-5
CASSLTPGQETQYF
TGTGCCAGCAGCTTAACTCCGGGGCAAGAGACCCAGTACTTC
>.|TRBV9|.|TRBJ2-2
CASSLGGNAGELFF
TGTGCCAGCAGCCTTGGAGGGAACGCCGGGGAGCTGTTTTTT
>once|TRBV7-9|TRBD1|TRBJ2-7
CASSLGTGKGEQYF
TGTGCCAGCAGCTTAGGGACAGGGAAGGGAGAGCAGTACTTC
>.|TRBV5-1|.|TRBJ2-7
CASNLGPSSYEQYF
TGCGCCAGCAACCTAGGTCCGAGCTCCTACGAGCAGTACTTC
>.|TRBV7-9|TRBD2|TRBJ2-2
CASSTSGRESTGELFF
TGTGCCAGCTCGACTAGCGGGAGAGAGAGCACCGGGGAGCTGTTTTTT
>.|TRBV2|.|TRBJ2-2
CASSDVGARQNTGELFF
TGTGCCAGCAGTGACGTCGGGGCCAGGCAAAACACCGGGGAGCTGTTTTTT
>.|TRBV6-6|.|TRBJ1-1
CASSLAGANTEAFF
TGTGCCAGCAGTTTGGCGGGGGCGAACACTGAAGCTTTCTTT